A selection of T cell receptor beta chains follows, all from one sample in a study of blood T cell repertoires in COVID-19. Data came from immunoSEQ multiplex PCR; TCRdb stores just in-frame clones and leaves some out. In the table there are a few hundred thousand clones, approximately 85% of which are singletons. The sequenced sample was peripheral blood. Receptors were obtained from a man aged 45-65 years with active or convalescent COVID-19. Both conserved end residues are part of each CDR3. The order of the fields is D gene, clone size, V gene, J gene, CDR3 protein, CDR3 DNA. A D gene is named only where the DNA matches it firmly. Clone size appears in some rows only: once, few, many, or a class for an expanded clone.

D gene: -
clone size: -
V gene: TRBV7-2
J gene: TRBJ2-3
CDR3 protein: CASSLVRVSTDTQYF
CDR3 DNA: TGTGCCAGCAGCTTAGTGAGGGTTAGCACAGATACGCAGTATTTT

D gene: -
clone size: -
V gene: TRBV29-1
J gene: TRBJ1-1
CDR3 protein: CSVLTGNTEAFF
CDR3 DNA: TGCAGCGTTTTGACAGGAAACACTGAAGCTTTCTTT

D gene: TRBD1
clone size: -
V gene: TRBV10-3
J gene: TRBJ2-6
CDR3 protein: CAISESPGTGYSGANVLTF
CDR3 DNA: TGTGCCATCAGTGAGTCCCCCGGGACAGGGTACTCTGGGGCCAACGTCCTGACTTTC

D gene: TRBD1
clone size: -
V gene: TRBV6-5
J gene: TRBJ2-7
CDR3 protein: CASSFGTGLEQYF
CDR3 DNA: TGTGCCAGCAGTTTCGGGACAGGGCTTGAGCAGTACTTC

D gene: TRBD2
clone size: -
V gene: TRBV7-9
J gene: TRBJ2-7
CDR3 protein: CASSYTGTSREQYF
CDR3 DNA: TGTGCCAGCAGCTATACCGGGACTAGCCGAGAGCAGTACTTC

D gene: TRBD2
clone size: -
V gene: TRBV19
J gene: TRBJ2-1
CDR3 protein: CAALRLAGGWRDEQFF
CDR3 DNA: TGTGCCGCCCTTCGACTAGCGGGAGGATGGCGGGATGAGCAGTTCTTC

D gene: -
clone size: -
V gene: TRBV9
J gene: TRBJ2-3
CDR3 protein: CASSPRGSGTDTQYF
CDR3 DNA: TGTGCCAGCAGCCCTCGAGGGAGCGGCACAGATACGCAGTATTTT

D gene: TRBD2
clone size: -
V gene: TRBV7-8
J gene: TRBJ2-3
CDR3 protein: CATTGGDWSDTQYF
CDR3 DNA: TGTGCCACCACGGGGGGGGATTGGTCAGATACGCAGTATTTT

D gene: -
clone size: -
V gene: TRBV30
J gene: TRBJ1-2
CDR3 protein: CAWSFWGGGGYTF
CDR3 DNA: TGTGCCTGGAGTTTTTGGGGGGGAGGTGGCTACACCTTC

D gene: -
clone size: once
V gene: TRBV7-9
J gene: TRBJ1-2
CDR3 protein: CASSLHQGTNGYTF
CDR3 DNA: TGTGCCAGCAGCTTACATCAGGGGACGAATGGCTACACCTTC

D gene: -
clone size: few
V gene: TRBV7-9
J gene: TRBJ1-4
CDR3 protein: CASSPSGGSEKLFF
CDR3 DNA: TGTGCCAGCAGCCCGTCTGGAGGGAGCGAAAAACTGTTTTTT

D gene: -
clone size: -
V gene: TRBV28
J gene: TRBJ1-5
CDR3 protein: CASSSGGSNQPQHF
CDR3 DNA: TGTGCCAGCAGTTCCGGAGGGAGCAATCAGCCCCAGCATTTT

D gene: -
clone size: -
V gene: TRBV5-4
J gene: TRBJ2-2
CDR3 protein: CASSSALAPTGELFF
CDR3 DNA: TGTGCCAGCAGCTCCGCCCTAGCGCCTACCGGGGAGCTGTTTTTT

D gene: TRBD1
clone size: many
V gene: TRBV27
J gene: TRBJ1-1
CDR3 protein: CASSFSGGITEAFF
CDR3 DNA: TGTGCCAGCAGTTTTTCAGGGGGTATCACTGAAGCTTTCTTT

D gene: TRBD2
clone size: -
V gene: TRBV18
J gene: TRBJ2-3
CDR3 protein: CASSPVTSGSDTQYF
CDR3 DNA: TGTGCCAGCTCACCTGTAACTAGCGGTTCAGATACGCAGTATTTT

D gene: TRBD2
clone size: -
V gene: TRBV5-8
J gene: TRBJ2-3
CDR3 protein: CASSQPGLAGEDTQYF
CDR3 DNA: TGTGCCAGCAGCCAACCGGGACTAGCGGGAGAAGATACGCAGTATTTT

D gene: TRBD2
clone size: -
V gene: TRBV7-9
J gene: TRBJ2-1
CDR3 protein: CASSLGTSGLSSYNEQFF
CDR3 DNA: TGTGCCAGCAGCTTGGGGACTAGCGGGTTGAGCTCCTACAATGAGCAGTTCTTC

D gene: -
clone size: few
V gene: TRBV4-3
J gene: TRBJ2-1
CDR3 protein: CASSQDLWQIEQFF
CDR3 DNA: TGCGCCAGCAGCCAAGACCTTTGGCAGATTGAGCAGTTCTTC

D gene: TRBD2
clone size: -
V gene: TRBV7-9
J gene: TRBJ2-7
CDR3 protein: CASSYSGNEQYF
CDR3 DNA: TGTGCCAGCAGCTATAGCGGGAACGAGCAGTACTTC

D gene: -
clone size: -
V gene: TRBV10-3
J gene: TRBJ1-1
CDR3 protein: CAISENRAPVRAFF
CDR3 DNA: TGTGCCATCAGTGAAAACAGGGCCCCCGTACGAGCTTTCTTT

D gene: TRBD2
clone size: -
V gene: TRBV3-1/TRBV3-2
J gene: TRBJ2-1
CDR3 protein: CASSQDQGVRPVAGVGEQFF
CDR3 DNA: TGTGCCAGCAGCCAAGATCAAGGGGTACGTCCAGTAGCGGGAGTGGGTGAGCAGTTCTTC

D gene: -
clone size: -
V gene: TRBV5-4
J gene: TRBJ2-1
CDR3 protein: CASSLQGNEQFF
CDR3 DNA: TGTGCCAGCAGCTTGCAGGGAAATGAGCAGTTCTTC

D gene: -
clone size: -
V gene: TRBV5-1
J gene: TRBJ2-3
CDR3 protein: CASSFWHTDTQYF
CDR3 DNA: TGCGCCAGCAGCTTTTGGCACACAGATACGCAGTATTTT

D gene: -
clone size: -
V gene: TRBV3-1/TRBV3-2
J gene: TRBJ1-6
CDR3 protein: CASRVGQENSPLHF
CDR3 DNA: TGTGCCAGCAGGGTCGGCCAGGAAAATTCACCCCTCCACTTT

D gene: -
clone size: -
V gene: TRBV19
J gene: TRBJ2-7
CDR3 protein: CASSTGINEQYF
CDR3 DNA: TGTGCCAGTTCTACAGGGATCAACGAGCAGTACTTC

D gene: TRBD1
clone size: few
V gene: TRBV7-9
J gene: TRBJ1-1
CDR3 protein: CASSLAWTGISEAFF
CDR3 DNA: TGTGCCAGCAGCTTAGCCTGGACAGGGATAAGTGAAGCTTTCTTT

D gene: -
clone size: -
V gene: TRBV9
J gene: TRBJ2-1
CDR3 protein: CASSVTSTSYEQFF
CDR3 DNA: TGTGCCAGCAGCGTAACCTCCACTAGTTATGAGCAGTTCTTC

D gene: -
clone size: few
V gene: TRBV7-9
J gene: TRBJ2-3
CDR3 protein: CASSSGLQTSTDTQYF
CDR3 DNA: TGTGCCAGCAGCTCCGGACTCCAAACTAGCACAGATACGCAGTATTTT

D gene: -
clone size: -
V gene: TRBV7-2
J gene: TRBJ2-6
CDR3 protein: CASSSFLGLSGANVLTF
CDR3 DNA: TGTGCCAGCAGCTCCTTCTTGGGGCTCTCTGGGGCCAACGTCCTGACTTTC

D gene: TRBD1
clone size: -
V gene: TRBV28
J gene: TRBJ1-2
CDR3 protein: CASSLLGRGPGYTF
CDR3 DNA: TGTGCCAGCAGTTTATTGGGCAGGGGGCCTGGCTACACCTTC

D gene: -
clone size: -
V gene: TRBV19
J gene: TRBJ1-6
CDR3 protein: CASRETPGAANSPLHF
CDR3 DNA: TGTGCCAGTAGAGAAACTCCAGGGGCCGCCAATTCACCCCTCCACTTT

D gene: TRBD2
clone size: -
V gene: TRBV5-1
J gene: TRBJ2-3
CDR3 protein: CASSLGPMGLAGGPGTQYF
CDR3 DNA: TGCGCCAGCAGCTTGGGTCCTATGGGACTAGCGGGAGGGCCAGGTACGCAGTATTTT

D gene: TRBD1
clone size: -
V gene: TRBV19
J gene: TRBJ2-4
CDR3 protein: CASSKGQSNIQYF
CDR3 DNA: TGTGCCAGTAGTAAGGGACAGTCTAACATTCAGTACTTC

D gene: TRBD2
clone size: -
V gene: TRBV13
J gene: TRBJ2-3
CDR3 protein: CASSLAAGVRDTQYF
CDR3 DNA: TGTGCCAGCAGCTTAGCGGCGGGAGTCAGAGATACGCAGTATTTT

D gene: -
clone size: -
V gene: TRBV7-6
J gene: TRBJ1-4
CDR3 protein: CASSLRRATTNEKLFF
CDR3 DNA: TGTGCCAGCAGCTTAAGGAGAGCAACAACTAATGAAAAACTGTTTTTT

D gene: -
clone size: -
V gene: TRBV2
J gene: TRBJ1-2
CDR3 protein: CASSARTVNYGYTF
CDR3 DNA: TGTGCCAGCAGTGCGCGGACAGTTAACTATGGCTACACCTTC

D gene: -
clone size: -
V gene: TRBV6-1
J gene: TRBJ2-2
CDR3 protein: CASSEAWQTGELFF
CDR3 DNA: TGTGCCAGCAGTGAAGCGTGGCAGACCGGGGAGCTGTTTTTT

D gene: -
clone size: -
V gene: TRBV6-5
J gene: TRBJ1-5
CDR3 protein: CASSYSNRRNQPQHF
CDR3 DNA: TGTGCCAGCAGTTACTCGAACAGACGCAATCAGCCCCAGCATTTT

D gene: -
clone size: -
V gene: TRBV11-2
J gene: TRBJ2-1
CDR3 protein: CASSLSGAEDEQFF
CDR3 DNA: TGTGCCAGCAGCTTGAGTGGAGCGGAGGATGAGCAGTTCTTC

D gene: -
clone size: -
V gene: TRBV12-3/TRBV12-4
J gene: TRBJ1-2
CDR3 protein: CASSLRGGYGYTF
CDR3 DNA: TGTGCCAGCAGTTTACGAGGCGGGTATGGCTACACCTTC

D gene: -
clone size: -
V gene: TRBV6-5
J gene: TRBJ2-7
CDR3 protein: CASSYQSPGSYEQYF
CDR3 DNA: TGTGCCAGCAGTTACCAGAGTCCCGGGTCCTACGAGCAGTACTTC